The T cell receptor (beta chain) described here comes from a study of identical twins. General study findings and limits: Potential partial confounding of zero-insertion analyses by invariant MAIT and iNKT cells was noted. In beta out-of-frame sequences, the excess sharing between twins was weaker. Models predicted less out-of-frame TCR alpha sharing in monozygotic twins than was found.

A template switching step contributed a universal primer site, while unique molecular identifiers were present in the cDNA. TCRdb re-derived calls from the 5' RACE reads in MiXCR, one entry per CDR3 protein. The sample records hundreds of thousands of distinct CDR3 sequences, 12% being singletons. Between the trimmed V and J ends, which lost 0 bases and 0 bases, there was a span of 8 bases. Germline-derived CDR1 and CDR2 are MGHRA and YSYEKL. This CDR3 contains 16 residues. This clonotype has just a few counts. Its antigen remains unknown. The sample was also reused in another study, on yellow fever vaccine responses in identical twins.

J is TRBJ2-2 and V is TRBV4-1, with D unresolved. Sequences were obtained from PBMCs. The clonotype originates from a woman aged 18-29 years in good health. The CDR3 loop is CASSQEAVSNTGELFF. The CDR3 DNA reads as TGCGCCAGCAGCCAAGAGGCCGTCTCGAACACCGGGGAGCTGTTTTTT.